What follows are 29 T cell receptor beta chains derived from one specimen sequenced in a study of regulatory T cells in long-lasting Graves disease. Time point described: newly diagnosed GD, antithyroid drugs for less than 3 months. TCR sequences were obtained from RNA taken from PBMCs. In building TCR beta libraries, iRepertoire HTBI primers were used together with Arm-PCR of CDR3 regions. TCRdb analysed the multiplex PCR reads with MiXCR anew, one entry per CDR3 protein. The table shows approximately 300,000 distinct CDR3 sequences, with approximately 20% occurring only once. This sample comprised peripheral blood mononuclear cells (PBMCs), obtained at new diagnosis, from a patient treated with antithyroid drugs. The receptors were sampled from a female donor with Graves disease.

This clonotype came up many times. The gene calls are TRBV27 and TRBJ2-7; 11 positions agree with TRBD2. J lost 5 bases, V lost 6 bases, and 6 bases had no gene match. Per the germline V gene, CDR1 is MNHEY and CDR2 is SMNVEV (reference sequence). The CDR3 totals 14 residues. CDR3 coding DNA: TGTGCCAGCAGACCCACTAGCGGGAGAGACGAGCAGTACTTC. Protein: CASRPTSGRDEQYF.

A few counts support this clonotype. This chain connects TRBV6-5 to TRBJ2-7, with 10 nucleotides matching TRBD1. The CDR3 totals 14 residues. Trimming took 4 bases from V and 7 from J; bases not matched to a gene: 7. Per the germline V gene, CDR1 is MNHEY and CDR2 is SVGAGI. In DNA form, the CDR3 reads TGTGCCAGCAGTTTCGGGACAGGGGTGGGGGAGCAGTACTTC. Translation gives CASSFGTGVGEQYF.

Many counts were recorded for this clonotype. The chain uses TRBV7-8 and TRBJ1-1; D not certain. Trimming took off 1 base at V and 1 base at J, with 10 bases between the two ends. The CDR3 is made up of 15 amino acids. The germline V gene encodes CDR1 SGHVS and CDR2 FQNEAQ. The chain's CDR3 is CASSLGLRANTEAFF. The CDR3 DNA follows: TGTGCCAGCAGCTTAGGTTTGAGGGCGAACACTGAAGCTTTCTTT. Full variable domain (remainder filled in from reference TRBV7-8 and TRBJ1-1): GAGVSQSPRYKVAKRGQDVALRCDPISGHVSLFWYQQALGQGPEFLTYFQNEAQLDKSGLPSDRFFAERPEGSVSTLKIQRTQQEDSAVYLCASSLGLRANTEAFFGQGTRLTVV.

This clonotype was seen many times. The chain combines TRBV19 with TRBJ1-1; D might be TRBD1 (5 bases). In germline, CDR1 is LNHDA, CDR2 SQIVND (reference sequence). Trimming pared 7 bases from V and 3 bases from J, leaving 12 bases between. The length of the CDR3 is 13 residues. The CDR3 sequence: CASTLGVYTEAFF. The CDR3 region has the DNA TGTGCCAGTACCCTGGGGGTTTACACTGAAGCTTTCTTT.

At least ten counts were recorded for this clonotype. The CDR3 DNA follows: TGTGCCAGCAGCTTGGAGAGGACGGTACGATATGGCTACACCTTC. This translates into CASSLERTVRYGYTF. The rearrangement joins TRBV5-6 to TRBJ1-2; D remains unclear. Germline loops: CDR1 SGHDT, CDR2 YYEEEE. Trimming pared 0 bases from V and 5 bases from J, leaving 14 bases between. The CDR3 runs to 15 residues.

This clonotype appeared many times. V usage is TRBV2 and J usage is TRBJ2-7, with 8 bases fitting TRBD1. The CDR3 consists of 14 residues. Germline assignment: CDR1 SNHLY and CDR2 FYNNEI. J lost 2 bases, V lost 6 bases, and 6 bases had no gene match. CDR3 in amino acids: CASRRDRSTYEQYF. The CDR3 bases are TGTGCCAGCAGGAGGGACAGGAGCACCTACGAGCAGTACTTC.

This clonotype was seen a handful of times. The chain links TRBV19 to TRBJ1-1; D call uncertain. Germline V CDR1 and CDR2: LNHDA, SQIVND (reference sequence). Trimming pared 5 bases from V and 1 base from J, leaving 11 bases between. The CDR3 runs to 14 residues. DNA of the CDR3: TGTGCCAGTAGTCCAAATGGAGGGAACACTGAAGCTTTCTTT. It specifies CASSPNGGNTEAFF. Full variable domain (outside the CDR3, taken from reference TRBV19 and TRBJ1-1): DGGITQSPKYLFRKEGQNVTLSCEQNLNHDAMYWYRQDPGQGLRLIYYSQIVNDFQKGDIAEGYSVSREKKESFPLTVTSAQKNPTAFYLCASSPNGGNTEAFFGQGTRLTVV.

V usage is TRBV29-1 and J usage is TRBJ2-3; 9 bases align to TRBD2. V shed 6 bases, J shed 1 base, and the junction held 5 bases outside the gene matches. The germline V gene has CDR1 SQVTM and CDR2 ANQGSEA. The CDR3 is 14 residues long. CDR3 coding DNA: TGCAGCGTGGCGGGACTAGCAGGCACAGATACGCAGTATTTT. This translates into CSVAGLAGTDTQYF.

This clonotype has more than one count but fewer than ten. The chain uses TRBV12-3 or TRBV12-4 and TRBJ2-6; TRBD1 matches at 8 bases. CDR3 length equals 16 residues. With V trimmed by 8 bases and J by 3 bases, 9 bases remained unmatched. Here the CDR3 reads CASGIPGGSGANVLTF. In DNA, the CDR3 is TGTGCCAGCGGCATCCCAGGGGGCAGTGGGGCCAACGTCCTGACTTTC.

This clonotype was detected many times. One end of the junction varies from germline; a read error may be responsible. The chain carries TRBV6-1 and TRBJ2-5, with D maybe TRBD1 (6 bases). This CDR3 is built from 16 residues. CDR1 is MNHNS, CDR2 SASEGT, per germline. CDR3 coding DNA: TGTGCCAGCAGGGAAGGAAGGCAGGGGTTAGGAGAGACCCAGTACTTC. Translating gives CASREGRQGLGETQYF.

This clonotype has a count of ten or more. The V call is TRBV29-1, the J call TRBJ2-6, with D uncertain. The CDR3 is 15 residues long. Trimming removed 4 bases at V and 3 bases at J, with 13 bases between. The germline V gene has CDR1 SQVTM and CDR2 ANQGSEA. In nucleotides, the CDR3 is TGCAGCGTTGGCATCTCTCTATATGGGGCCAACGTCCTGACTTTC. Translation: CSVGISLYGANVLTF.

This clonotype has a count of ten or more. CDR3 region: CASRRTANTEAFF. In DNA form, the CDR3 reads TGTGCCAGCAGAAGGACAGCGAACACTGAAGCTTTCTTT. The V gene is TRBV12-3 or TRBV12-4, the J gene TRBJ1-1; tentative D call: TRBD1 (6 bases). The CDR3 runs 13 residues. Deletions cut 6 bases from V and 1 base from J, with 9 bases between.

This clonotype was recorded at least ten times. The J gene is TRBJ2-1, the V gene TRBV28; D gene unclear. CDR3 length: 16 amino acids. The V gene's germline CDR1 is MDHEN and CDR2 SYDVKM. With 6 bases removed from V and 0 bases from J, the gap between germline ends came to 15 bases. The CDR3 protein is CASSLVLEGSYNEQFF. The CDR3 coding sequence is TGTGCCAGCAGCCTCGTACTCGAAGGCTCCTACAATGAGCAGTTCTTC.

The sample holds many counts of this clonotype. V gene TRBV19 combines with J gene TRBJ2-1; 12 positions match TRBD2. Germline-derived CDR1 and CDR2 are LNHDA and SQIVND (reference sequence). The CDR3 is 19 amino acids. With 5 bases clipped from V and 0 bases from J, the junction kept 11 bases outside the gene matches. The DNA of the CDR3 is TGTGCCAGTAGTCCACTACTAGCGGGAGGTCCATTCTCCTACAATGAGCAGTTCTTC. Translated, it gives CASSPLLAGGPFSYNEQFF.

Many counts were recorded for this clonotype. The chain is built from TRBV19 and TRBJ2-7; TRBD2 matches at 8 bases. Trimming cost V 4 bases and J 3 bases; bases outside gene matches: 8. CDR3 size: 15 residues. The germline V gene encodes CDR1 LNHDA and CDR2 SQIVND (reference sequence). CDR3 protein: CASSSTSGSNYEQYF. CDR3 in DNA: TGTGCCAGTAGTAGCACAAGCGGGAGCAACTACGAGCAGTACTTC.

In this sample, this clonotype turned up many times. The chain recombines TRBV24-1 with TRBJ2-7; D might be TRBD2 (5 bases). V was trimmed by 3 bases and J by 6 bases, leaving 5 bases between them. Looked up from germline, CDR1 is KGHDR and CDR2 is SFDVKD. The length of the CDR3 is 11 residues. The CDR3 region has the DNA TGTGCCACCAGTGATGGAGGCGAGCAGTACTTC. Protein product: CATSDGGEQYF.

The chain recombines TRBV19 with TRBJ2-7, with TRBD1 identical over 10 bases. The CDR3 is 14 residues long. Trimming at V came to 3 bases and at J to 2 bases, leaving 1 base not matched to a gene. Germline-derived CDR1 and CDR2 are LNHDA and SQIVND (reference sequence). Written as DNA, the CDR3 is TGTGCCAGTAGTATCGGGACAGGGGCCTACGAGCAGTACTTC. It codes for CASSIGTGAYEQYF.

This clonotype occurred many times. The chain is built from TRBV10-3 and TRBJ2-2; tentatively, D is TRBD1 (6 bases). The length of the CDR3 is 14 residues. Trimming removed 8 bases at V and 3 bases at J, with 13 bases between. Germline CDR1 ENHRY, CDR2 SYGVKD. CDR3 bases: TGTGCCATCGCTTCCCACAGGGACACCGGGGAGCTGTTTTTT. It specifies CAIASHRDTGELFF.

V gene TRBV2 combines with J gene TRBJ2-7; D not certain. This CDR3 is built from 12 residues. The germline gives CDR1 SNHLY, CDR2 FYNNEI. V dropped 8 bases and J dropped 0 bases, with 8 bases sitting between them. The CDR3 DNA sequence: TGTGCCAGCGACGGCGACTCCTACGAGCAGTACTTC. It yields the protein CASDGDSYEQYF. The whole variable domain, filled in from reference TRBV2 and TRBJ2-7, reads EPEVTQTPSHQVTQMGQEVILRCVPISNHLYFYWYRQILGQKVEFLVSFYNNEISEKSEIFDDQFSVERPDGSNFTLKIRSTKLEDSAMYFCASDGDSYEQYFGPGTRLTVT.

This clonotype was recorded a few times. A much larger clone differs from this one at a single base, so this may be a read error. V usage is TRBV27 and J usage is TRBJ2-7; D perhaps matches TRBD1 (5 bases). In germline, CDR1 is MNHEY, CDR2 SMNVEV (reference sequence). The CDR3 totals 14 residues. The CDR3, as DNA: TGTGCCAGCAGTTCCTTTGGCAGGGCCTACGAGCAGCACTTC. This gives the protein CASSSFGRAYEQHF.

In this sample, this clonotype turned up many times. The V and J genes are TRBV29-1 and TRBJ2-1, with a weak D call TRBD1 (6 bases). CDR3 length: 14 amino acids. Germline V gives CDR1 SQVTM, CDR2 ANQGSEA. The V gene lost 1 base and the J gene lost 4 bases, with 11 bases spanning the gap. CDR3 DNA sequence: TGCAGCGTTGAAGGGTCAGGGGCTTACAATGAGCAGTTCTTC. This codes for CSVEGSGAYNEQFF.

This clonotype was seen a handful of times. The rearrangement joins TRBV18 to TRBJ2-2; 7 bases align to TRBD1. This CDR3 region has 18 residues. The V gene's germline CDR1 is KGHSH and CDR2 LQKENI. With 5 bases clipped from V and 0 bases from J, the junction kept 12 bases outside the gene matches. CDR3 bases: TGTGCCAGCTCAAGAAGATCCGGGACAGATGCGAACACCGGGGAGCTGTTTTTT. Amino acid sequence: CASSRRSGTDANTGELFF.

CDR3 protein: CASSPEAGGIGELFF. CDR3 DNA: TGCGCCAGCAGCCCGGAAGCGGGAGGTATCGGGGAGCTGTTTTTT. The gene calls are TRBV5-1 and TRBJ2-2; TRBD2 aligns across 9 bases. This CDR3 spans 15 amino acids. V was clipped by 4 bases and J by 7 bases; unmatched bases: 8. Germline V CDR1 and CDR2: SGHRS, YFSETQ.

On this clonotype itself: Compared with germline, one end of the junction differs, possibly owing to a read error. V is TRBV11-2 and J is TRBJ1-1, with D maybe TRBD1 (5 bases). The CDR3 is 15 amino acids. Germline V CDR1 and CDR2: SGHAT, FQNNGV. Written as DNA, the CDR3 is TGTGCCAGCAGCTTTAGTCAGGGAGTAAGTACTGACGCTTTCTTT. Amino acid sequence: CASSFSQGVSTDAFF.

The rearrangement links TRBV19 to TRBJ1-4; D is ambiguous. V was trimmed by 2 bases and J by 7 bases, leaving 14 bases between them. Per germline, CDR1 LNHDA and CDR2 SQIVND (reference sequence). The CDR3 has 15 residues. CDR3 bases: TGTGCCAGTAGTATACTGGGATCCGCGGGTGAAAAACTGTTTTTT. Its translation is CASSILGSAGEKLFF.

The table lists this clonotype with a few counts. Possible read error: a much larger clone is one base away. The CDR3: CAWSRNGETQYF. CDR3 sequence (DNA): TGTGCCTGGAGTCGGAACGGGGAGACCCAGTACTTC. This chain links TRBV30 with TRBJ2-5; the D is unclear. CDR3 length: 12 residues. The V and J ends lost 2 bases and 5 bases respectively, with 9 bases between them. Germline V gene sequence: CDR1 GTSNPN, CDR2 SVGIG (reference sequence).

This clonotype was picked up many times. The gene calls are TRBV18 and TRBJ2-7; D unclear. CDR3 size: 15 residues. V lost 4 bases to trimming and J lost 2 bases, with 15 bases between them. Germline assignment: CDR1 KGHSH and CDR2 LQKENI. CDR3 residues: CASSHPELGTYEQYF. The CDR3, as DNA: TGTGCCAGCTCACACCCGGAACTGGGGACCTACGAGCAGTACTTC.

This clonotype has a count of ten or more. The V call is TRBV10-3, the J call TRBJ2-7; D is perhaps TRBD1 (5 bases). With 0 bases removed from V and 3 bases from J, the gap between germline ends came to 12 bases. In germline, CDR1 is ENHRY, CDR2 SYGVKD. The CDR3 runs 15 residues. DNA of the CDR3: TGTGCCATCAGTGAGTCTTTAGGGGCCCACTACGAGCAGTACTTC. Its translation is CAISESLGAHYEQYF.

This clonotype was recorded at least ten times. This chain connects TRBV12-3 or TRBV12-4 to TRBJ2-1; the match to TRBD2 covers 10 bases. The CDR3 totals 16 residues. V trimming: 6 bases; J trimming: 0 bases; junction bases outside the gene matches: 5. CDR3 amino acids: CASRVAGGLSYNEQFF. CDR3 sequence (DNA): TGTGCCAGCAGAGTAGCGGGAGGACTCTCCTACAATGAGCAGTTCTTC.